This T cell receptor (beta chain) appears in the sequencing data of a study of CD8 T cells in ankylosing spondylitis. General study results and limits: Characteristic, it appeared, of ankylosing spondylitis blood was a TCR beta motif of eight highly homologous variants.

TCRdb re-called the 5' RACE reads with MiXCR, one entry per CDR3 protein. Here the sample spans hundreds of thousands of distinct CDR3 sequences, over 9.5% being singletons. The V end was cut by 3 bases, the J end by 1 base, with 10 bases between. Germline assignment: CDR1 SGHVS and CDR2 FQNEAQ. The CDR3 totals 15 residues. This clonotype has at least ten counts. Its antigen remains unknown. Sample: blood, either unsorted or a sorted T cell fraction (not recorded which). This receptor was taken from a male donor with ankylosing spondylitis. V and J are TRBV7-8 and TRBJ1-5; D possibly corresponds to TRBD1 (6 bases). In DNA, the CDR3 is TGTGCCAGCAGCTTTCGGGGGGCGAGCAATCAGCCCCAGCATTTT. Translation gives CASSFRGASNQPQHF.